This TCR beta chain was found in a study of metastatic and nonmetastatic thyroid tumors (TCRdb year 2020). About the investigation overall: Repertoires were compared across peripheral blood and tumor or nodule tissue samples from malignant and benign thyroid patients.

Before undergoing thyroid surgery, none of the patients had been given any kind of treatment. Using T-cell receptor beta sequencing, the researchers looked back retrospectively at clinical samples from patients, gathered between about 2011 and 2018. In the case of this clone: Its antigen has not been determined. Base qualities are missing; no much larger clone stands one base away.

Library preparation employed PCR. The sequencer listed for this sample is Illumina HiSeq 4000. High-throughput sequencing was used to profile the CDR3 region of the TCR beta-chain in every patient. On the authors' methods: Drawing on CDR3 differences between clinicopathological groups, the researchers built a classifier meant to tell apart patients with distant-metastatic papillary thyroid cancer. The Shannon index was used to assess repertoire diversity, and the Morisita-Horn index was used to assess tumor-blood repertoire similarity. In TCRdb, the public reads were trimmed at Q25 with fastp and aligned with MiXCR, with productive beta chains retained. The V and J calls come from TCRdb's annotation, not from the publication. The sample table shows 15,000 to 20,000 clones, and about 25% are seen once. Clones ranked in the top ten supply about 8% of the sample. The CDR3 measures 17 amino acids from cysteine to phenylalanine. The DNA shown is the 51-base CDR3, in frame from base 1. Trimmed from V: 6 bases; trimmed from J: 3 bases; junction bases lacking a gene match: 10.

The paper's findings and limits, for the study overall: In both blood and tumor samples, TCR beta diversity was reported to be significantly higher in malignant tumors than in benign nodules.

Sequenced material: adjacent normal tissue. This clonotype originated in a female donor with papillary thyroid cancer or a benign thyroid nodule (not recorded which). Some clones in this sample may be carry-over from other donors' samples. The sequence is built from TRBV12-3 or TRBV12-4 and TRBJ2-5, with 13 junctional bases fitting TRBD2. The CDR3 in this case is CASSPGTSGVEEETQYF. In nucleotide form, the sequence is TGTGCCAGCAGCCCAGGGACTAGCGGGGTAGAGGAAGAGACCCAGTACTTC.